Sequencing of this TCR beta chain was carried out in a study of cytomegalovirus exposure and HLA in healthy donors. Primers: 60 Vbeta forward and 13 Jbeta reverse. Repertoires were generated with immunoSEQ multiplex PCR, while TCRdb's copy carries only in-frame clones and drops some. This table lists around 76,000 clones. Input material: PBMCs. This sequence was found in a middle-aged man in good health and CMV-seronegative.

CDR3 in DNA: TGTGCCAGCAGCAAAGATTCCGGGAAACAATACAATGAGCAGTTCTTC. Translation gives CASSKDSGKQYNEQFF. The V and J genes are TRBV21-1 and TRBJ2-1; TRBD2 was called by the table and not checked on the DNA. TRBV21-1 is marked as a pseudogene. The CDR3 is 16 amino acids.